This record covers a single T cell receptor (beta chain). What it binds is unknown. This specimen belongs to a study of early T cells in non-severe SARS-CoV-2 infection. In the study overall: Chains were not paired, and sequencing was done on bulk RNA from unsorted whole blood. Study conclusions and caveats: The VDJdb matching leaned toward anti-spike CD8 responses and overlooked private and CD4 specificities.

V was cut by 4 bases and J by 6 bases, with 25 bases left in between. CDR3 length: 17 residues. Germline CDR1 reads SEHNR; CDR2 reads FQNEAQ (reference sequence). Individual cDNA molecules were tagged with unique molecular identifiers. Each CDR3 protein gets one entry after TCRdb re-called the 5' RACE reads with MiXCR. Of tens of thousands of distinct CDR3 sequences in the sample, 10% are singletons; the top ten hold over 7.5%. The sample was whole blood, taken at baseline. V and J are TRBV7-9 and TRBJ2-7; D perhaps matches TRBD1 (5 bases). The TCR comes from an adult who was a healthcare worker with PCR-confirmed SARS-CoV-2 infection or an uninfected control (not recorded which). The CDR3 sequence: CASSSFPHSGLRGEQYF. CDR3 nucleotide sequence: TGTGCCAGCAGCTCGTTCCCCCACTCAGGGTTACGAGGCGAGCAGTACTTC.